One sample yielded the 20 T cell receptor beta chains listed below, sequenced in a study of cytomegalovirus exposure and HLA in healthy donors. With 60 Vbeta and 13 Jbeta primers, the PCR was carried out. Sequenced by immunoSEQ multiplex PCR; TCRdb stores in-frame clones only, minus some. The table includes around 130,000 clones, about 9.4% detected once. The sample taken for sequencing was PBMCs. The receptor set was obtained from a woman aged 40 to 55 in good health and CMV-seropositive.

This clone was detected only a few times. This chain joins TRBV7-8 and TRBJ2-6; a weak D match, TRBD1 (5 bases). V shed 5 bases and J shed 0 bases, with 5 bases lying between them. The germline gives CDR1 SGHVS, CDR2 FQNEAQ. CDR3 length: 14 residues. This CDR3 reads CASSQGSGANVLTF. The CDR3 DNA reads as TGTGCCAGCAGCCAGGGCTCTGGGGCCAACGTCCTGACTTTC.

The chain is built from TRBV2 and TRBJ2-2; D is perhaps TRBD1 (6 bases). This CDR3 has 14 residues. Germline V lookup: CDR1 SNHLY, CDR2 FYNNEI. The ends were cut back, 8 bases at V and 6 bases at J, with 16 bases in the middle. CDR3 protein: CASLSLQGPGELFF. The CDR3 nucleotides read TGTGCCAGCCTCTCCCTACAGGGCCCCGGGGAGCTGTTTTTT. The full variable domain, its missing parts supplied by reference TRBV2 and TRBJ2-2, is EPEVTQTPSHQVTQMGQEVILRCVPISNHLYFYWYRQILGQKVEFLVSFYNNEISEKSEIFDDQFSVERPDGSNFTLKIRSTKLEDSAMYFCASLSLQGPGELFFGEGSRLTVL.

CDR3 coding DNA: TGTGCCAGCAGCACGGGACAGGGGTACGAGCAGTACTTC. Encoded protein: CASSTGQGYEQYF. The chain has TRBV7-8 and TRBJ2-7; 10 bases line up with TRBD1. V trimming: 5 bases; J trimming: 4 bases; junction bases outside the gene matches: 2. CDR1 and CDR2 (germline): SGHVS, FQNEAQ. CDR3 length: 13 residues.

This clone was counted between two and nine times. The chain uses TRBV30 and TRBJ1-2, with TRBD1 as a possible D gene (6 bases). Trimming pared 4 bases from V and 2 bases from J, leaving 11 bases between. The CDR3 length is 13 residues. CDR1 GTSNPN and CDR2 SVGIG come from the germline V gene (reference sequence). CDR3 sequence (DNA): TGTGCCTGGAACGGGCAGGGGAACTATGGCTACACCTTC. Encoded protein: CAWNGQGNYGYTF.

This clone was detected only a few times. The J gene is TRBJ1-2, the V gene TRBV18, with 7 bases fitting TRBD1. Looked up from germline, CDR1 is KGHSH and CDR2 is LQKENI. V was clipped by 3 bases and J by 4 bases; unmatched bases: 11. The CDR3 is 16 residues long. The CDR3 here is CASSPSPQGQLYGYTF. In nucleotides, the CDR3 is TGTGCCAGCTCACCGTCTCCACAGGGACAGCTCTATGGCTACACCTTC.

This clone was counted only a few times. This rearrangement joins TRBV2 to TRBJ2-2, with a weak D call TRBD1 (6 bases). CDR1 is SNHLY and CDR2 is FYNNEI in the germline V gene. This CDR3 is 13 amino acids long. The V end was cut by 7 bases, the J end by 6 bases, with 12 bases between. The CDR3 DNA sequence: TGTGCCAGCAAAGAGCAGGGGTCCGGGGAGCTGTTTTTT. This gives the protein CASKEQGSGELFF.

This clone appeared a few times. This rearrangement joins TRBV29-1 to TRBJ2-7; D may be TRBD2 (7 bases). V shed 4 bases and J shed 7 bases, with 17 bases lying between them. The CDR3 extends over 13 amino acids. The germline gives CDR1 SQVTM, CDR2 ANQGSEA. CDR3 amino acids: CSVVRVGGGEQYF. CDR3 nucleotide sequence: TGCAGCGTTGTAAGGGTGGGAGGGGGAGAGCAGTACTTC.

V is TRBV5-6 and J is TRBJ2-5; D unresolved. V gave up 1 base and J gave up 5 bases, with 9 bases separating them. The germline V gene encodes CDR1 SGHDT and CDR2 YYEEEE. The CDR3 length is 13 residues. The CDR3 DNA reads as TGTGCCAGCAGCTTGTTACAGATTGAGACCCAGTACTTC. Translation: CASSLLQIETQYF. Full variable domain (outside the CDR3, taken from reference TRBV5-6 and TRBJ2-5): DAGVTQSPTHLIKTRGQQVTLRCSPKSGHDTVSWYQQALGQGPQFIFQYYEEEERQRGNFPDRFSGHQFPNYSSELNVNALLLGDSALYLCASSLLQIETQYFGPGTRLLVL.

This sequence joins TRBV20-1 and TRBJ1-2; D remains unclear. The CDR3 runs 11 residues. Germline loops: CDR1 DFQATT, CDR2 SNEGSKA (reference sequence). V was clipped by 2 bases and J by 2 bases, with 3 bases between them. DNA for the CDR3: TGCAGTGCTAGACAGAACTATGGCTACACCTTC. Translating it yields CSARQNYGYTF.

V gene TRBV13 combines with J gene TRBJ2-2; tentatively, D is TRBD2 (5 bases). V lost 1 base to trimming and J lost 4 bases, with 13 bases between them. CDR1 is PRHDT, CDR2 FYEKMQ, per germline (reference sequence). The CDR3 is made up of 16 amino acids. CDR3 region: CASSLEFTTSTGELFF. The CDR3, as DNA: TGTGCCAGCAGCTTAGAATTTACTACTAGCACCGGGGAGCTGTTTTTT.

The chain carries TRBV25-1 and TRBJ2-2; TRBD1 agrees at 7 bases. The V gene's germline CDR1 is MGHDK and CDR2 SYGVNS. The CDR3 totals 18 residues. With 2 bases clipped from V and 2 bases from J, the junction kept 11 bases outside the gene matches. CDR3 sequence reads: CASSEIPPYRGNTGELFF. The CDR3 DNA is TGTGCCAGCAGTGAAATACCCCCGTACAGGGGCAACACCGGGGAGCTGTTTTTT.

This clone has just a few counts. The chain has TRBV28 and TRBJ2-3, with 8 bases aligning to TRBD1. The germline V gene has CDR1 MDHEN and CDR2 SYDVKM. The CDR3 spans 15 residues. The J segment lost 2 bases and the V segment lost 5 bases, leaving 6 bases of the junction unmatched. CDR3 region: CASSRADRATDTQYF. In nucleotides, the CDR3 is TGTGCCAGCAGTCGAGCGGACAGGGCCACAGATACGCAGTATTTT.

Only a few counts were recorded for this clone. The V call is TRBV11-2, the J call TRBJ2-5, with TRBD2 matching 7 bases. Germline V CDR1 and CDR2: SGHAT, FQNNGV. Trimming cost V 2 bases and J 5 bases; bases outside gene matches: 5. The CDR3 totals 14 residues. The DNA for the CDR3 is TGTGCCAGCAGCTTAAAGCGGGGAAGGGAGACCCAGTACTTC. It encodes CASSLKRGRETQYF.

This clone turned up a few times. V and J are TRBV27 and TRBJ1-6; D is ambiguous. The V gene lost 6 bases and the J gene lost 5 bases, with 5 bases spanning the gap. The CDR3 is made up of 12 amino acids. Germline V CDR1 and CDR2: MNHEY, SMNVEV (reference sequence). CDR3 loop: CASRSNNSPLHF. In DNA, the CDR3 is TGTGCCAGCAGGTCCAATAATTCACCCCTCCACTTT.

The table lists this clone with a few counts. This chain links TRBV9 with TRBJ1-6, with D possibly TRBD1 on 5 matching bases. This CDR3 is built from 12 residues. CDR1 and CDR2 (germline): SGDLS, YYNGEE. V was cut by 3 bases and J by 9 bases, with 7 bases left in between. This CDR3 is CASSGGTSPLHF. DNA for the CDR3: TGTGCCAGCAGCGGCGGGACTTCACCCCTCCACTTT. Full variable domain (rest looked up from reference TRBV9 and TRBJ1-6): DSGVTQTPKHLITATGQRVTLRCSPRSGDLSVYWYQQSLDQGLQFLIQYYNGEERAKGNILERFSAQQFPDLHSELNLSSLELGDSALYFCASSGGTSPLHFGNGTRLTVT.

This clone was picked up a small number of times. The DNA of the CDR3 is TGTGCCAGCAGTTTACGGACACCGAACACCGGGGAGCTGTTTTTT. It yields the protein CASSLRTPNTGELFF. The chain joins TRBV28 to TRBJ2-2, with D perhaps TRBD1 (5 bases). CDR1 and CDR2 (germline): MDHEN, SYDVKM. Trimming removed 2 bases at V and 0 bases at J, with 7 bases between. This CDR3 has 15 amino acids.

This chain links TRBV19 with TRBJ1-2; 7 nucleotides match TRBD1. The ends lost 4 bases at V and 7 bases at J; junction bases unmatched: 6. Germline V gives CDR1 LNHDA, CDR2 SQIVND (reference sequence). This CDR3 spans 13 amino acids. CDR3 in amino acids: CASSTGGRSGYTF. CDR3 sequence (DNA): TGTGCCAGTAGTACAGGGGGTCGGAGTGGCTACACCTTC.

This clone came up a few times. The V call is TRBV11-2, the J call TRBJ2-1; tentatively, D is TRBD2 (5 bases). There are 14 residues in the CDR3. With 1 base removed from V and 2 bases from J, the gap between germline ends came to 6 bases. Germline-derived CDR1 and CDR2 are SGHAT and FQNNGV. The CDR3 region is CASSLGRAYNEQFF. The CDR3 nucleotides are TGTGCCAGCAGCTTAGGGCGGGCCTACAATGAGCAGTTCTTC.

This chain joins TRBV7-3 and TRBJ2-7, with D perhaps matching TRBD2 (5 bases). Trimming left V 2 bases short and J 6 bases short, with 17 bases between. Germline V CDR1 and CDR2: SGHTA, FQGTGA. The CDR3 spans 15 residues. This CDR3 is CASSLGGPTYLEQYF. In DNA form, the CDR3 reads TGTGCCAGCAGCTTAGGAGGACCAACCTACCTCGAGCAGTACTTC.

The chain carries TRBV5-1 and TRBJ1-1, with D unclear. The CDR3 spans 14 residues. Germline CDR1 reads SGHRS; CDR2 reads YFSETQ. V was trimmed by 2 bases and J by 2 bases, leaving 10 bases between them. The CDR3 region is CASSFPLENTEAFF. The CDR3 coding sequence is TGCGCCAGCAGCTTCCCCCTAGAAAACACTGAAGCTTTCTTT.